Listed below are T cell receptor beta chains from one sample, sequenced in a study of Ad26.COV2.S vaccination and SARS-CoV-2 variants. Profiled with immunoSEQ multiplex PCR; TCRdb holds only in-frame clones, not every one. The table includes about 680,000 clones, approximately 88% detected once. The input for sequencing was peripheral blood, taken in a trial of Ad26.COV2.S vaccine versus placebo. The receptors were gathered from a person between 18 and 59 years old who received the Ad26.COV2.S COVID-19 vaccine or a placebo. Both conserved end residues are part of each CDR3. The D gene is left open where the match is weak. Rows give clone size only sometimes, using once, few, many, or a class for an expanded clone.

v_gene	d_gene	j_gene	len	abundance	CDR3nt	CDR3aa
TRBV29-1	-	TRBJ2-4	12	-	TGCAGCGTTGTGGTGGGGGGAAACATTCAGTACTTC	CSVVVGGNIQYF
TRBV6-5	-	TRBJ1-1	14	-	TGTGCCAGCAGTTACTCCTATAACACCCTTGAAGCTTTCTTT	CASSYSYNTLEAFF
TRBV10-3	TRBD2	TRBJ2-3	12	-	TGTGCCGCGCGGGGGGGCTCAGATACGCAGTATTTT	CAARGGSDTQYF
TRBV5-4	TRBD2	TRBJ2-5	15	-	TGTGCCAGCAGCCTAGCGGGAGGGCGGCGGGAGACCCAGTACTTC	CASSLAGGRRETQYF
TRBV6-5	TRBD1	TRBJ1-5	15	-	TGTGCCAGCAGGTTGACAGGGGGCAGGAATCAGCCCCAGCATTTT	CASRLTGGRNQPQHF
TRBV3-1/TRBV3-2	-	TRBJ2-2	14	-	TGTGCCAGCAGTCGGAGGGGGAGCACCGGGGAGCTGTTTTTT	CASSRRGSTGELFF
TRBV6-5	TRBD1	TRBJ2-7	14	-	TGTGCCAGCAGAACCGGGACAGGGTCCTACGAGCAGTACTTC	CASRTGTGSYEQYF
TRBV18	TRBD1	TRBJ1-3	16	-	TGTGCCAGCTCACCACTATCAGGGGGCACTGGAAACACCATATATTTT	CASSPLSGGTGNTIYF
TRBV9	-	TRBJ1-1	13	-	TGTGCCAGCAGCGTCGCCAGAAACACTGAAGCTTTCTTT	CASSVARNTEAFF
TRBV6-5	-	TRBJ1-1	12	-	TGTGCCAGCAGTCCTACAGGGACTGAAGCTTTCTTT	CASSPTGTEAFF
TRBV9	-	TRBJ2-5	13	once	TGTGCCAGCAGCCTACAGGGCCCGGAGACCCAGTACTTC	CASSLQGPETQYF
TRBV7-7	-	TRBJ2-3	15	-	TGTGCTAGCAGCTTAGAGGCGGGATCCACAGATACGCAGTATTTT	CASSLEAGSTDTQYF
TRBV24-1	-	TRBJ2-1	12	-	TGTGCCACCCGGACTGACTACAATGAGCAGTTCTTC	CATRTDYNEQFF
TRBV5-1	TRBD1	TRBJ2-1	14	-	TGCGCCAGCAGCCCGGACAGGGGGCAGGATGAGCAGTTCTTC	CASSPDRGQDEQFF
TRBV13	-	TRBJ1-1	13	-	TGTGCCAGCAGACAACAGGAGAACACTGAAGCTTTCTTT	CASRQQENTEAFF
TRBV19	-	TRBJ2-7	13	-	TGTGCCAGTAGTGCAGGGGGGTCCTACGAGCAGTACTTC	CASSAGGSYEQYF
TRBV13	-	TRBJ2-1	16	-	TGTGCCAGCAGCTTAGCCAACGCGGGGTCCTACAATGAGCAGTTCTTC	CASSLANAGSYNEQFF